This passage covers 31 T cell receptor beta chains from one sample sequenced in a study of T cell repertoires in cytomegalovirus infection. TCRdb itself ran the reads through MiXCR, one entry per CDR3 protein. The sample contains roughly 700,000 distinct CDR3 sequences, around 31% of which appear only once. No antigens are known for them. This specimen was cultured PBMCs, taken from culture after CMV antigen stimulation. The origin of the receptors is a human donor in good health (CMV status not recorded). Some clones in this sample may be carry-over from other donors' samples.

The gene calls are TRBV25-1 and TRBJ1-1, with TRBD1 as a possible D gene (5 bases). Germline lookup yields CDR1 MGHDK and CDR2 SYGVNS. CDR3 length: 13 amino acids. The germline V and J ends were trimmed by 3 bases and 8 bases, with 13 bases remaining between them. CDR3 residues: CASSESSTGEAFF. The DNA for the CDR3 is TGTGCCAGCAGTGAGAGTAGTACAGGAGAAGCTTTCTTT.

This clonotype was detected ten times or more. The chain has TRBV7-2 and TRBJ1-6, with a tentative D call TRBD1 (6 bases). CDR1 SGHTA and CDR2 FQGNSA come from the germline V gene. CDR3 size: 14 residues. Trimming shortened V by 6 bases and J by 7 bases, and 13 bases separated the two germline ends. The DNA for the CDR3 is TGTGCCAGCAGTTGGGGGGGCAACAATTCACCCCTCCACTTT. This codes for CASSWGGNNSPLHF.

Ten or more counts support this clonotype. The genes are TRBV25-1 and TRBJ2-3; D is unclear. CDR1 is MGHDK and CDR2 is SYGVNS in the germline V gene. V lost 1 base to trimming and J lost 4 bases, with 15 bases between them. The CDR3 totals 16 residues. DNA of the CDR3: TGTGCCAGCAGTGAATGGCAGGCGAAAGACGCAGATACGCAGTATTTT. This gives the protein CASSEWQAKDADTQYF.

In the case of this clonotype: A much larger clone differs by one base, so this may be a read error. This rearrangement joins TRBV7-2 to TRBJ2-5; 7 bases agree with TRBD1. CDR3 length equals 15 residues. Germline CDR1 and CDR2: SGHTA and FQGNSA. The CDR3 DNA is TGTGCCGGCAGCTCATATACAGGGGACCAAGAGACCCAGTACTTC. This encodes CAGSSYTGDQETQYF.

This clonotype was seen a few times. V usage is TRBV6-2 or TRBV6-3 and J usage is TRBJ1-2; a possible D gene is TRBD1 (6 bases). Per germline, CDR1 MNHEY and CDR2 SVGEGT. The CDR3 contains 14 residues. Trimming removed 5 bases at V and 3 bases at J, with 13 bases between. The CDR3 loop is CASSVRQVYYGYTF. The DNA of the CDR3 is TGTGCCAGCAGTGTAAGACAGGTCTACTATGGCTACACCTTC.

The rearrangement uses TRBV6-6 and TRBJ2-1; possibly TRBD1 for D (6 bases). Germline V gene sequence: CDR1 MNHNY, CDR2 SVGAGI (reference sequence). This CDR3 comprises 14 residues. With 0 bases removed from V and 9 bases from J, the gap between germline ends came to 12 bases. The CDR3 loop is CASSYSLRGGEQFF. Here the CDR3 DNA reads TGTGCCAGCAGTTACTCCCTCAGGGGTGGTGAGCAGTTCTTC.

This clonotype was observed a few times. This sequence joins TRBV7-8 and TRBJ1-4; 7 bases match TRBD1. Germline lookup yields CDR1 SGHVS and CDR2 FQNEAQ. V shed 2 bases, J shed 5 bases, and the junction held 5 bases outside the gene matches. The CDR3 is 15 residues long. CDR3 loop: CASSLSGGRNEKLFF. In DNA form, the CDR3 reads TGTGCCAGCAGCTTATCAGGGGGTCGAAATGAAAAACTGTTTTTT.

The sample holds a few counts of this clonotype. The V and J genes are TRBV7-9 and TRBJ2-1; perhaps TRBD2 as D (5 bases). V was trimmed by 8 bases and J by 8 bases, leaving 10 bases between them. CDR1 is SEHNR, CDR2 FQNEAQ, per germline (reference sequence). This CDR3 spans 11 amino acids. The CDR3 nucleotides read TGTGCCAGCTCGGCGAGGGATGAGCAGTTCTTC. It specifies CASSARDEQFF.

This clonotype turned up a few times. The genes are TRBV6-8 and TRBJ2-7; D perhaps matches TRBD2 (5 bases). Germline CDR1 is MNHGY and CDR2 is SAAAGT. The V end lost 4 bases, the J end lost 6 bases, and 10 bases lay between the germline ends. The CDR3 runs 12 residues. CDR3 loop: CASSFRGSEQYF. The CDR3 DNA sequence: TGTGCCAGCAGTTTTCGAGGGAGCGAGCAGTACTTC.

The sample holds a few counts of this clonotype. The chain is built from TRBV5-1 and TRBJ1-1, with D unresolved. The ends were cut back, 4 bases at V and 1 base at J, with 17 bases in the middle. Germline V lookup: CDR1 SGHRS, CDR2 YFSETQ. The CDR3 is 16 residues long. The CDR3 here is CASSTPPSGANTEAFF. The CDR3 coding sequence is TGCGCCAGCAGCACTCCCCCCAGCGGAGCGAACACTGAAGCTTTCTTT.

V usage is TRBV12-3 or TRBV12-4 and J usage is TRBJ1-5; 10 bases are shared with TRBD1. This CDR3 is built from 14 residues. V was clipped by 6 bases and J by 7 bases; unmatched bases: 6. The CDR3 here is CASRGTGEGQPQHF. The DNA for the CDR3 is TGTGCCAGCAGGGGGACAGGGGAGGGGCAGCCCCAGCATTTT.

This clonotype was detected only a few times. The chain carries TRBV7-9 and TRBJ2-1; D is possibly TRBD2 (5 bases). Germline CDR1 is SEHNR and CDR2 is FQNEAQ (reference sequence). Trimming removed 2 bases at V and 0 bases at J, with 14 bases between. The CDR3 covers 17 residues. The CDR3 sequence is CASSLRSGLSSYNEQFF. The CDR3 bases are TGTGCCAGCAGCTTACGTTCCGGACTCAGCTCCTACAATGAGCAGTTCTTC.

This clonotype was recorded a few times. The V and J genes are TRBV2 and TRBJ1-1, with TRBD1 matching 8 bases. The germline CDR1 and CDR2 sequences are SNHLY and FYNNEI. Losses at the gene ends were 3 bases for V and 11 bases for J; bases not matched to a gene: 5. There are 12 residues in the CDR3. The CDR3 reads CASSDRGRMAFF. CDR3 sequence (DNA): TGTGCCAGCAGTGACAGGGGGCGGATGGCTTTCTTT. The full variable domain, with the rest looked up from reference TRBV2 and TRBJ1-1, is EPEVTQTPSHQVTQMGQEVILRCVPISNHLYFYWYRQILGQKVEFLVSFYNNEISEKSEIFDDQFSVERPDGSNFTLKIRSTKLEDSAMYFCASSDRGRMAFFGQGTRLTVV.

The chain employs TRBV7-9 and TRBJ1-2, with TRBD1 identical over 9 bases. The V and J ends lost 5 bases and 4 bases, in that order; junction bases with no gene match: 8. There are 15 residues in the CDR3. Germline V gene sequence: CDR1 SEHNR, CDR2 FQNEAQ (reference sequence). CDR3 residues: CASSPRDRVGYGYTF. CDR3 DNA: TGTGCCAGCAGCCCAAGGGACAGGGTTGGCTATGGCTACACCTTC.

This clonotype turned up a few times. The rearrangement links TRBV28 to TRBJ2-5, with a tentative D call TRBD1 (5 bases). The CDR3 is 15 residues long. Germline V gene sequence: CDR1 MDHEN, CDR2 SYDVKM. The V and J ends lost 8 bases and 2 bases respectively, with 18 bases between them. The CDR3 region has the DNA TGTGCCAGCCTCCTTGCAGGGCAGATACAAGAGACCCAGTACTTC. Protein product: CASLLAGQIQETQYF.

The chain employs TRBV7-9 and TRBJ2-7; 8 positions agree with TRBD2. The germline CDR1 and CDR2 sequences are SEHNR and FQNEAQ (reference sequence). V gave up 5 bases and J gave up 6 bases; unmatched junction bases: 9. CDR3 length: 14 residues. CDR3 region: CASSVLAAPTEQYF. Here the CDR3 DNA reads TGTGCCAGCAGCGTACTAGCGGCACCCACCGAGCAGTACTTC.

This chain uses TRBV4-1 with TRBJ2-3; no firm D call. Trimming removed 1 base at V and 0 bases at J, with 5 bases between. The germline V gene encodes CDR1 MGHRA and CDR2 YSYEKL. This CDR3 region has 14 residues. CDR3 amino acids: CASSQARSTDTQYF. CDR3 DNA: TGCGCCAGCAGCCAAGCCAGGAGCACAGATACGCAGTATTTT.

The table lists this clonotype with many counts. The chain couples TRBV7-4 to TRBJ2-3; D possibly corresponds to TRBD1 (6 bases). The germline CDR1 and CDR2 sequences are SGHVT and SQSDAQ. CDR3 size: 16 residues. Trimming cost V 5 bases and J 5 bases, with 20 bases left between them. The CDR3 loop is CASSPIPGMGQDTQYF. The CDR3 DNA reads TGTGCCAGCAGCCCCATTCCCGGGATGGGACAAGATACGCAGTATTTT.

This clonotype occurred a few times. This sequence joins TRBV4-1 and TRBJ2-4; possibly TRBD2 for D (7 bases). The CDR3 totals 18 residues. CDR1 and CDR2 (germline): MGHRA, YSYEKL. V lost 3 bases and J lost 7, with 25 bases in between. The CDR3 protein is CASSQGNRGGYRGNIQYF. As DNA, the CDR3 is TGCGCCAGCAGCCAGGGGAACCGCGGGGGCTATCGGGGGAACATTCAGTACTTC.

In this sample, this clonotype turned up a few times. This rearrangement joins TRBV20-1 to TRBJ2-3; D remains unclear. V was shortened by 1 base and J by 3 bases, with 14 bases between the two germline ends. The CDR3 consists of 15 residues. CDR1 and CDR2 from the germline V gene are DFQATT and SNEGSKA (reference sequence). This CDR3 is CSARVGRAMTDTQYF. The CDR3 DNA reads TGCAGTGCTAGAGTAGGAAGGGCTATGACAGATACGCAGTATTTT.

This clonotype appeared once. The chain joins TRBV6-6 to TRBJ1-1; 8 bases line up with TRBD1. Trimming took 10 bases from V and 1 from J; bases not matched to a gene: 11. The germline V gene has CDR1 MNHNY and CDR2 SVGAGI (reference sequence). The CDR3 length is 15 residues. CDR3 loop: CAINRAGGANTEAFF. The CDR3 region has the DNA TGTGCCATTAATAGGGCAGGGGGCGCGAACACTGAAGCTTTCTTT.

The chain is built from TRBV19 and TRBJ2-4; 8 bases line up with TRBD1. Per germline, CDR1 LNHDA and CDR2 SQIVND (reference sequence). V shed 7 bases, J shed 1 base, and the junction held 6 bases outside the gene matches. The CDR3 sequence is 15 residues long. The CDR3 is CASTSTGDAKNIQYF. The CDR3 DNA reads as TGTGCCAGTACCTCGACAGGGGACGCCAAAAACATTCAGTACTTC.

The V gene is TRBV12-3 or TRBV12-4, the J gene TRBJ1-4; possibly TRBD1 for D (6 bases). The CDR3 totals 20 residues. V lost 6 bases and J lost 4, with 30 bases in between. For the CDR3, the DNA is TGTGCCAGCAGCCTTACCCCCGGGACCGTAGGAGGGGGAAATAATGAAAAACTGTTTTTT. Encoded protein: CASSLTPGTVGGGNNEKLFF.

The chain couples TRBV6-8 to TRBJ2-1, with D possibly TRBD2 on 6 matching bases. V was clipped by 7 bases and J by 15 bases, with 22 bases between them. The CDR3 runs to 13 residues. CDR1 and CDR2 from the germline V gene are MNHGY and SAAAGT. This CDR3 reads CASNYHGGVFRFF. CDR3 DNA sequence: TGTGCCAGCAACTACCATGGCGGGGTTTTTCGGTTCTTC.

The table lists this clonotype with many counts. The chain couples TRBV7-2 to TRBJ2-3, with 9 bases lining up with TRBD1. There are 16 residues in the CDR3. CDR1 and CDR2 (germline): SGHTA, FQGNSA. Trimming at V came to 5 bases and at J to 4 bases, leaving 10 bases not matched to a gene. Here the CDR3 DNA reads TGTGCCAGCAGCCGGGCGGGGACAGGGCGATCAGATACGCAGTATTTT. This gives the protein CASSRAGTGRSDTQYF.

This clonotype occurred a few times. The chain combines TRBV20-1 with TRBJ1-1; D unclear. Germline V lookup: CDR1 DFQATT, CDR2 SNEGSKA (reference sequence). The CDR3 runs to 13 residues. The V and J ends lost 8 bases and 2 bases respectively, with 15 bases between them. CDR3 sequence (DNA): TGCAGTCCCCAAAAGGGCAGAAACACTGAAGCTTTCTTT. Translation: CSPQKGRNTEAFF.

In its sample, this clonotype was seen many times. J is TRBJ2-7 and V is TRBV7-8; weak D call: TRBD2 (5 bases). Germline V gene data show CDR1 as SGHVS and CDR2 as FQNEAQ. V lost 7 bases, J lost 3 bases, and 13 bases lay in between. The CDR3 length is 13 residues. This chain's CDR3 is CASMRGNDYEQYF. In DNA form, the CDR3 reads TGTGCCAGCATGAGAGGGAACGACTACGAGCAGTACTTC.

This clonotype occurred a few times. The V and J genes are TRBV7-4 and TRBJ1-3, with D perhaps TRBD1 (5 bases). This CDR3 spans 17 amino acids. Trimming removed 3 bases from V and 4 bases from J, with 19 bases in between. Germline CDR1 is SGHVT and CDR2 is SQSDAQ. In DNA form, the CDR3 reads TGTGCCAGCAGCTTTTCTTTAGCAGGGCATAGAGGAAACACCATATATTTT. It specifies CASSFSLAGHRGNTIYF.

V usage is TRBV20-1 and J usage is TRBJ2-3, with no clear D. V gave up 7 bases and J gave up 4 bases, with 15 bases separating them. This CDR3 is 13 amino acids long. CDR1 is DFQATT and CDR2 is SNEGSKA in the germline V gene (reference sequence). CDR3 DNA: TGCAGTGTTGCGGATCGAATGTCAGATACGCAGTATTTT. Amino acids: CSVADRMSDTQYF.

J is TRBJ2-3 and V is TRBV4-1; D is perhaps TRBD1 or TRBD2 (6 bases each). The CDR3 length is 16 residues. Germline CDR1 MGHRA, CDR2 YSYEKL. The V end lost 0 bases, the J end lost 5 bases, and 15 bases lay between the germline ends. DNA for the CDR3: TGCGCCAGCAGCCAAGAACCCTGGGGGGCTCGAGATACGCAGTATTTT. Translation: CASSQEPWGARDTQYF.

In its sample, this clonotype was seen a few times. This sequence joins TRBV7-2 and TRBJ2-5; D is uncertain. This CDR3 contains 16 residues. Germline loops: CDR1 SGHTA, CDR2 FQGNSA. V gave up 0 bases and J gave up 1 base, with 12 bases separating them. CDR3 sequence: CASSLAIMAAQETQYF. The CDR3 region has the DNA TGTGCCAGCAGCTTAGCGATAATGGCCGCCCAAGAGACCCAGTACTTC.